This section outlines one T cell receptor beta chain sequence together with its context. This sample is part of a study of cytomegalovirus exposure and HLA in healthy donors. The roughly 120-subject validation cohort, separate from the approximately 660-subject first cohort, included the donors. After removal of 0 bases from V and 2 bases from J, the junction contained 7 bases not matched to a gene. There are 17 residues in the CDR3. Germline V gives CDR1 MGHRA, CDR2 YSYEKL. Only in-frame clones appear in the TCRdb table, and some are missing; sequencing was by immunoSEQ multiplex PCR. The data show around 60,000 clones, approximately 90% seen once.

The J gene is TRBJ2-5, the V gene TRBV4-1, with TRBD2 matching 9 bases. This TCR was sampled from a woman in her late teens or twenties in good health and CMV-seronegative. Sequenced material: PBMCs. The CDR3 reads CASSQDWASGTQETQYF. DNA of the CDR3: TGCGCCAGCAGCCAAGATTGGGCTAGCGGGACTCAAGAGACCCAGTACTTC.